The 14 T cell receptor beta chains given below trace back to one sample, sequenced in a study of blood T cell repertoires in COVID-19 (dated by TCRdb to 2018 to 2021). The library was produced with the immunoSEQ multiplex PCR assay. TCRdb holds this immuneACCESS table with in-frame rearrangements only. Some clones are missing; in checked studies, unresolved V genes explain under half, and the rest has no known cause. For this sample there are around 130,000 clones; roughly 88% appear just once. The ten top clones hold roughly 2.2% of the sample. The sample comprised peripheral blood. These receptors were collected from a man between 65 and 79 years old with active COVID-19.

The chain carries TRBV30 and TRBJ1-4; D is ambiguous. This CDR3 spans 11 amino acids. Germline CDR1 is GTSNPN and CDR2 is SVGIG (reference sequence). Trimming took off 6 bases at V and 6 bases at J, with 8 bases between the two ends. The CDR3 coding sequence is TGTGCCTGCAGCGGGTATGAAAAACTGTTTTTT. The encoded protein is CACSGYEKLFF. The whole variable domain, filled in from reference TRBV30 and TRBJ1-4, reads SQTIHQWPATLVQPVGSPLSLECTVEGTSNPNLYWYRQAAGRGLQLLFYSVGIGQISSEVPQNLSASRPQDRQFILSSKKLLLSDSGFYLCACSGYEKLFFGSGTQLSVL.

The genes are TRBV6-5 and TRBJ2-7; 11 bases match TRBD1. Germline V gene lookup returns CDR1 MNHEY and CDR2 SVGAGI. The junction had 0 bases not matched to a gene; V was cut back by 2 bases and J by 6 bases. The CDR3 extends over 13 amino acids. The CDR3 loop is CASSYGTGGEQYF. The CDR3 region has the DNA TGTGCCAGCAGTTACGGGACAGGGGGCGAGCAGTACTTC.

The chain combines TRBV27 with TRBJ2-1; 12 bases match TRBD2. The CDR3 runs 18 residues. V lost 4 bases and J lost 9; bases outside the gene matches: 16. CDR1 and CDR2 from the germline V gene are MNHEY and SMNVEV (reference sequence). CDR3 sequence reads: CASSSYPRLAGVYSEQFF. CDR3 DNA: TGTGCCAGCAGTTCCTACCCTAGACTAGCGGGAGTGTATTCTGAGCAGTTCTTC.

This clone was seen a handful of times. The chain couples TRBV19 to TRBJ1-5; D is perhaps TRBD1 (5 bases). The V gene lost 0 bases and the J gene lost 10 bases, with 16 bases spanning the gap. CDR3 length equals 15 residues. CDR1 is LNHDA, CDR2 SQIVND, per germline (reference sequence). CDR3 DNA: TGTGCCAGTAGTATAGAAAGCGGGGCCAGTGGACCCCAGCATTTT. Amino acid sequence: CASSIESGASGPQHF.

The CDR3 loop is CASSSRLWVLNTEAFF. DNA for the CDR3: TGTGCCAGCAGCAGCCGACTCTGGGTATTGAACACTGAAGCTTTCTTT. The chain couples TRBV6-6 to TRBJ1-1, with D uncertain. Germline values: CDR1 MNHNY, CDR2 SVGAGI (reference sequence). There are 16 residues in the CDR3. Deletions cut 6 bases from V and 0 bases from J, with 17 bases between.

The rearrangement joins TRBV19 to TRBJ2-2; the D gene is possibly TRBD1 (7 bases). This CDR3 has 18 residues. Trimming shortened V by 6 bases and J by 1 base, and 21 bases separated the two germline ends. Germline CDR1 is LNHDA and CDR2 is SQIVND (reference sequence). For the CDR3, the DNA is TGTGCCAGTAGGGGGGGACAGTTCATTTTTGGGAACACCGGGGAGCTGTTTTTT. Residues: CASRGGQFIFGNTGELFF.

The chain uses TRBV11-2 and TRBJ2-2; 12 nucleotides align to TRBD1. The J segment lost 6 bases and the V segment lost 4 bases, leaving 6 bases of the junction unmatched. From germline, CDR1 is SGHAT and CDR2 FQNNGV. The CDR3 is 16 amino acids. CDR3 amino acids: CASSSGDRGRSGELFF. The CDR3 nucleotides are TGTGCCAGCAGCTCGGGGGACAGGGGGCGTTCCGGGGAGCTGTTTTTT.

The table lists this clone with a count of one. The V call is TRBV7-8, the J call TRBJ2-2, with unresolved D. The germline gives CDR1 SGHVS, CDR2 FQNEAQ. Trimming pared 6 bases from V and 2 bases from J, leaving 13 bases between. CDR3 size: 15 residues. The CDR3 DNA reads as TGTGCCAGCAGATCCGTGCAGTTAAACACCGGGGAGCTGTTTTTT. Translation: CASRSVQLNTGELFF.

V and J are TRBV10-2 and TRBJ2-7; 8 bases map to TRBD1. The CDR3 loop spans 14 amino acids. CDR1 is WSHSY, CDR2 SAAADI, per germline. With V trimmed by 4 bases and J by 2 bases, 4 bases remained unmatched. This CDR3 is CASSGDRSTYEQYF. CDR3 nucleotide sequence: TGCGCCAGCAGTGGGGACAGGTCAACCTACGAGCAGTACTTC.

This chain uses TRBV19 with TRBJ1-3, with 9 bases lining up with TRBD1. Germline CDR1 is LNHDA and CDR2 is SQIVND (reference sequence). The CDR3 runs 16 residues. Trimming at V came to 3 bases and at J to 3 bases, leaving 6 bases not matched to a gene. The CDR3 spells CASSMPGTGRGNTIYF. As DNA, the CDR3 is TGTGCCAGTAGTATGCCCGGGACAGGGCGTGGAAACACCATATATTTT.

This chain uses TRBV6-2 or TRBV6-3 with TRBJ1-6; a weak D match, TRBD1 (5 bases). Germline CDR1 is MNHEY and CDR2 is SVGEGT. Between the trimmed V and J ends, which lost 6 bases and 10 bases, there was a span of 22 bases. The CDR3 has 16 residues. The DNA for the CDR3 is TGTGCCAGCAGCTATGGTCTCCAGGGCGTTGACTCACCCCTCCACTTT. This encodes CASSYGLQGVDSPLHF.

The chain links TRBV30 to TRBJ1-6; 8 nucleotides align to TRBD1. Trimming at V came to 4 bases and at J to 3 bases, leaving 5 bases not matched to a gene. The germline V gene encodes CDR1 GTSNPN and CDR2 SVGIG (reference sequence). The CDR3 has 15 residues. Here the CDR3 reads CAWKGQGVYNSPLHF. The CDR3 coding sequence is TGTGCCTGGAAAGGACAGGGCGTCTATAATTCACCCCTCCACTTT. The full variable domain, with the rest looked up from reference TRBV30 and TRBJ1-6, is SQTIHQWPATLVQPVGSPLSLECTVEGTSNPNLYWYRQAAGRGLQLLFYSVGIGQISSEVPQNLSASRPQDRQFILSSKKLLLSDSGFYLCAWKGQGVYNSPLHFGNGTRLTVT.

The CDR3 nucleotides are TGTGCCAGCAGTTACGAGGACAGCAAGATAACCTACGAGCAGTACTTC. It yields the protein CASSYEDSKITYEQYF. The chain joins TRBV6-6 to TRBJ2-7; D may be TRBD1 (6 bases). Germline V CDR1 and CDR2: MNHNY, SVGAGI (reference sequence). Trimming took off 2 bases at V and 2 bases at J, with 16 bases between the two ends. The CDR3 has 16 residues.

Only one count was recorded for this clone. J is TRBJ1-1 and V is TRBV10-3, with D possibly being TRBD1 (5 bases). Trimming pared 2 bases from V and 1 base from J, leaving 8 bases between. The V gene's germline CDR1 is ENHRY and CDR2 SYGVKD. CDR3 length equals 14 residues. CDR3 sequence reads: CAISEGAGNTEAFF. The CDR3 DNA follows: TGTGCCATCAGTGAGGGGGCAGGGAACACTGAAGCTTTCTTT.